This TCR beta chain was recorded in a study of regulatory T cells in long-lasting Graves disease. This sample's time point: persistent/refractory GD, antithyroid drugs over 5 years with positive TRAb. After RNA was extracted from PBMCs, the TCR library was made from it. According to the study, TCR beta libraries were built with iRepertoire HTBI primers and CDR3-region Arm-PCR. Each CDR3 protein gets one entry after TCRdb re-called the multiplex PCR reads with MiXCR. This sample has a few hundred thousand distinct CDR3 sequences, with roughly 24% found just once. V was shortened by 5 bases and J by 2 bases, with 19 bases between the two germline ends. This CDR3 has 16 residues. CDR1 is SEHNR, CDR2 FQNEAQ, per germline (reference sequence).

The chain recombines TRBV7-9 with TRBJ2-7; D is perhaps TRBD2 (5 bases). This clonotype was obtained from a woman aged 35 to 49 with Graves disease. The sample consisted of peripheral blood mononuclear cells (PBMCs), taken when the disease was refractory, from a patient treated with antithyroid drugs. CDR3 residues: CASSPYPGGGTYEQYF. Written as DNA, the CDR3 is TGTGCCAGCAGCCCCTACCCCGGTGGAGGAACCTACGAGCAGTACTTC.